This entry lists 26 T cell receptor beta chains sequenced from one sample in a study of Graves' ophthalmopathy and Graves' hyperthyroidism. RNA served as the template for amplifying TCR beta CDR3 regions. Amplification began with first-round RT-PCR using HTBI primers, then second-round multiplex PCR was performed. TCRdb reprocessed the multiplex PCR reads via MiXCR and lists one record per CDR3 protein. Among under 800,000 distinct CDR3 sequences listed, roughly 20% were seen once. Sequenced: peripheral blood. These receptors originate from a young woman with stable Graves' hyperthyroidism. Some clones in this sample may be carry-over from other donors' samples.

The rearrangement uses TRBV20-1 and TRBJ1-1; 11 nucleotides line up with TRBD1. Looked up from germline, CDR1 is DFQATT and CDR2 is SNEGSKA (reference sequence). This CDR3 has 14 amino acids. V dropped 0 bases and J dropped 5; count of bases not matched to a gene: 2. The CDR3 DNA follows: TGCAGTGCTAGAGAGGGACAGGGGGTAACTGAAGCTTTCTTT. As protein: CSAREGQGVTEAFF.

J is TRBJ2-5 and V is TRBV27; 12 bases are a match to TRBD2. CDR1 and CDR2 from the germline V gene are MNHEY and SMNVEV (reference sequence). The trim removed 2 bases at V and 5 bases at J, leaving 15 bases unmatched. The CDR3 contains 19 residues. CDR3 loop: CASSLRGVASGGAAETQYF. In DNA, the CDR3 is TGTGCCAGCAGTTTAAGGGGGGTGGCTAGCGGGGGGGCCGCGGAGACCCAGTACTTC.

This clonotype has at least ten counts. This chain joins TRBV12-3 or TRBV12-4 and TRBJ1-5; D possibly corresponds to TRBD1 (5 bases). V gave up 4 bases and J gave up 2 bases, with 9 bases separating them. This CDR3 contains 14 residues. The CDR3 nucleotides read TGTGCCAGCAGTTGGGGGGTCGGCAATCAGCCCCAGCATTTT. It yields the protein CASSWGVGNQPQHF.

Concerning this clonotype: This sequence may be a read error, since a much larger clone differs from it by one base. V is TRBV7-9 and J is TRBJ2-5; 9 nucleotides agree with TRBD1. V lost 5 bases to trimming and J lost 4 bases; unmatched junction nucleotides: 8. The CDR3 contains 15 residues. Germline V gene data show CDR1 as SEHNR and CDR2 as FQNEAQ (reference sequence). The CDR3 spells CASSRQGGWLETQYF. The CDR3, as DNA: TGTGCCAGCAGCCGACAGGGGGGTTGGCTAGAGACCCAGTACTTC. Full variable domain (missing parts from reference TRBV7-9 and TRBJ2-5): DTGVSQNPRHKITKRGQNVTFRCDPISEHNRLYWYRQTLGQGPEFLTYFQNEAQLEKSRLLSDRFSAERPKGSFSTLEIQRTEQGDSAMYLCASSRQGGWLETQYFGPGTRLLVL.

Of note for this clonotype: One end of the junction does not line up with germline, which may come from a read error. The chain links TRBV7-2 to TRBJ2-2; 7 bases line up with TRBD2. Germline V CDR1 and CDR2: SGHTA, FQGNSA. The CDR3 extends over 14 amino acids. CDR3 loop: CAGSFSGGTGELFF. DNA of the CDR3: TGTGCCGGCAGCTTTTCGGGGGGAACCGGGGAGCTGTTTTTT.

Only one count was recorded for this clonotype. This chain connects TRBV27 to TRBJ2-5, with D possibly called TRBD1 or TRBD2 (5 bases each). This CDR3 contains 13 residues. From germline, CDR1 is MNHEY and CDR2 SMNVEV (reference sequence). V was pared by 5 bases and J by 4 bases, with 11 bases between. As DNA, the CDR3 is TGTGCCAGCAGTAAGGGGAGCCTAGAGACCCAGTACTTC. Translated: CASSKGSLETQYF.

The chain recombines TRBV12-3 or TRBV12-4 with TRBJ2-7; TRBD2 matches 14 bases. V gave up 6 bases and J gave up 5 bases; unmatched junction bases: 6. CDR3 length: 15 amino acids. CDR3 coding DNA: TGTGCCAGCAGGGAGGGACTAGCGGGGGTGAACGAGCAGTACTTC. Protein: CASREGLAGVNEQYF.

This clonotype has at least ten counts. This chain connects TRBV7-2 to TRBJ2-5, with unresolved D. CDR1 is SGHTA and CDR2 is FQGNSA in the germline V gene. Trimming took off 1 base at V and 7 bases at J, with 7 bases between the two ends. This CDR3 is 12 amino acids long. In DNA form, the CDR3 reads TGTGCCAGCAGCTTAGATGTTGGGACCCAGTACTTC. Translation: CASSLDVGTQYF.

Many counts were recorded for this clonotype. The CDR3 spells CASSPQQGGTEAFF. DNA of the CDR3: TGTGCCAGCAGCCCGCAACAGGGCGGCACTGAAGCTTTCTTT. This chain uses TRBV13 with TRBJ1-1; D may be TRBD1 (6 bases). V was clipped by 5 bases and J by 4 bases, with 14 bases between them. This CDR3 has 14 residues. Germline V gives CDR1 PRHDT, CDR2 FYEKMQ (reference sequence).

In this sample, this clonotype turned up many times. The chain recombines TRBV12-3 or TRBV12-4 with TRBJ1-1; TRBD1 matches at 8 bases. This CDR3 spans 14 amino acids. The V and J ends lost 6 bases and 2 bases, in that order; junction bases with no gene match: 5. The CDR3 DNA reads TGTGCCAGCAGCTTCGGACAGGGAAACACTGAAGCTTTCTTT. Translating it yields CASSFGQGNTEAFF.

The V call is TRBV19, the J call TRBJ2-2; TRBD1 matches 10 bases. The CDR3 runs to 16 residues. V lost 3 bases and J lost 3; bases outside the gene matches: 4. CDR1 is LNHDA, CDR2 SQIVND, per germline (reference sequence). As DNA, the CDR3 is TGTGCCAGTAGTATCCTGGGGACAGGGGACACCGGGGAGCTGTTTTTT. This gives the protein CASSILGTGDTGELFF.

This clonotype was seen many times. CDR3 sequence: CSALTENYGYTF. The CDR3 DNA reads TGCAGTGCCCTGACAGAAAACTATGGCTACACCTTC. The rearrangement uses TRBV20-1 and TRBJ1-2; a weak D match, TRBD1 (5 bases). The CDR3 is made up of 12 amino acids. V lost 6 bases and J lost 2, with 10 bases in between. Germline assignment: CDR1 DFQATT and CDR2 SNEGSKA (reference sequence).

This CDR3 is CASSNRQGNTGELFF. DNA of the CDR3: TGTGCCAGCAGCAACCGACAGGGTAACACCGGGGAGCTGTTTTTT. The chain employs TRBV11-1 and TRBJ2-2; 7 bases line up with TRBD1. V lost 5 bases to trimming and J lost 2 bases; unmatched junction nucleotides: 5. In germline, CDR1 is SGHAT, CDR2 FQDESV (reference sequence). The CDR3 length is 15 residues.

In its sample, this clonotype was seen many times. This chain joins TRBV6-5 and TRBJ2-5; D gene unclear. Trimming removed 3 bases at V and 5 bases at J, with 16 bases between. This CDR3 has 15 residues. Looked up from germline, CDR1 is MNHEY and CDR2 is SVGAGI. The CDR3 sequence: CASSYHAMAGETQYF. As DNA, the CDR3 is TGTGCCAGCAGTTATCATGCTATGGCCGGGGAGACCCAGTACTTC.

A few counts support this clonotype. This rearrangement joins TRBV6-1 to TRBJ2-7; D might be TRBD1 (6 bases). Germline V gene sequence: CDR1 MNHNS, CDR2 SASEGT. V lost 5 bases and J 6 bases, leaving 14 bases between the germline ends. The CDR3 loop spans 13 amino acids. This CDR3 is CASSPPGAGEQYF. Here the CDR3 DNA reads TGTGCCAGCAGTCCCCCAGGGGCAGGCGAGCAGTACTTC.

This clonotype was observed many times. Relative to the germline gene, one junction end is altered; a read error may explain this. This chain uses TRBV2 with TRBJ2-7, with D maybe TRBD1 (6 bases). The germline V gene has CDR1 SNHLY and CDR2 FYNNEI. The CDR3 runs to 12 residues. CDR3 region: CASRDRLYGQYF. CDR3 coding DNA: TGTGCCAGCAGGGACAGACTCTACGGGCAGTACTTC. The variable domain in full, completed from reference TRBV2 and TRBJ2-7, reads EPEVTQTPSHQVTQMGQEVILRCVPISNHLYFYWYRQILGQKVEFLVSFYNNEISEKSEIFDDQFSVERPDGSNFTLKIRSTKLEDSAMYFCASRDRLYGQYFGPGTRLTVT.

This CDR3 is CASSLSGWAEAFF. For the CDR3, the DNA is TGTGCCAGCAGTTTGTCGGGGTGGGCTGAAGCTTTCTTT. The chain couples TRBV12-3 or TRBV12-4 to TRBJ1-1; D call uncertain. This CDR3 spans 13 amino acids. The V end was cut by 3 bases, the J end by 6 bases, with 11 bases between.

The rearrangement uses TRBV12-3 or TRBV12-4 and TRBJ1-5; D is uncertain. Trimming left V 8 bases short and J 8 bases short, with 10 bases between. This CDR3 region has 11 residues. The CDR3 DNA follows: TGTGCCAGCGGGGATGACAAGCCCCAGCATTTT. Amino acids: CASGDDKPQHF.

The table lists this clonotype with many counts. This chain's CDR3 is CATAGGRGQVSTEAFF. The CDR3, as DNA: TGTGCCACCGCAGGAGGCAGGGGGCAGGTTAGCACTGAAGCTTTCTTT. The chain joins TRBV19 to TRBJ1-1; 8 bases are shared with TRBD1. J lost 4 bases, V lost 10 bases, and 17 bases had no gene match. CDR1 and CDR2 from the germline V gene are LNHDA and SQIVND (reference sequence). This CDR3 region has 16 residues.

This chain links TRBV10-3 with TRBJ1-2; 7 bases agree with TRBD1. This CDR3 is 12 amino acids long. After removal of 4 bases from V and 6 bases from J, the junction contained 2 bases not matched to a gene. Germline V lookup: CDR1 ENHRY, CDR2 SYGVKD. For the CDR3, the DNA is TGTGCCATCAGTGTCAGGGGGGATGGCTACACCTTC. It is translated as CAISVRGDGYTF.

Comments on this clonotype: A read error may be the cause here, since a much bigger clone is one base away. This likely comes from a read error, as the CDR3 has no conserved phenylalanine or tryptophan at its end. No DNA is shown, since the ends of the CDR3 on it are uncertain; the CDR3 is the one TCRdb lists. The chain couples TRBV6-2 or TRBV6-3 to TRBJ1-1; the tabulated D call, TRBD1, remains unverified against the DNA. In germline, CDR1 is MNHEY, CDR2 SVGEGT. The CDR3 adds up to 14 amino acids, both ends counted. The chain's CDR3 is CASSYGTGVAEALV.

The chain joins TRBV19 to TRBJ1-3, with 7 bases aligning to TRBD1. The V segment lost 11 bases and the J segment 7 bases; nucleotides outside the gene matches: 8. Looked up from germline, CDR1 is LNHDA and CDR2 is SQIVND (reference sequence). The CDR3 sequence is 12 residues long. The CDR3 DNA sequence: TGTGCCGCACAGGGGAACGCGAACACCATATATTTT. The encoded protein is CAAQGNANTIYF.

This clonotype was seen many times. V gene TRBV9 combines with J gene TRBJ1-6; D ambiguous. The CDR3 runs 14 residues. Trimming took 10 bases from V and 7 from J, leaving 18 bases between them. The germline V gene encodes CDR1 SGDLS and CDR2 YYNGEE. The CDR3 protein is CASRQEVGNSPLHF. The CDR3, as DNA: TGTGCCTCCCGCCAGGAGGTAGGAAATTCACCCCTCCACTTT.

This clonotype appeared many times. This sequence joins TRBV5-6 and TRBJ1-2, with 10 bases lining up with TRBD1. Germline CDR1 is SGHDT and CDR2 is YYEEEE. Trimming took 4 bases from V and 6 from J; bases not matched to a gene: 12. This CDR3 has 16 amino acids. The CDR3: CASSPTTGTGVDGYTF. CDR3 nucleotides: TGTGCCAGCAGCCCAACCACCGGGACAGGGGTCGATGGCTACACCTTC.

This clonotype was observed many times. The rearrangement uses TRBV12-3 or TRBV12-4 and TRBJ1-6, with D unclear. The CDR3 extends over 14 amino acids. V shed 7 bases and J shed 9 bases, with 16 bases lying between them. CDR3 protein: CASKPGLSVSPLHF. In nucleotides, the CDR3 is TGTGCCAGCAAACCGGGCCTAAGTGTTTCACCCCTCCACTTT.

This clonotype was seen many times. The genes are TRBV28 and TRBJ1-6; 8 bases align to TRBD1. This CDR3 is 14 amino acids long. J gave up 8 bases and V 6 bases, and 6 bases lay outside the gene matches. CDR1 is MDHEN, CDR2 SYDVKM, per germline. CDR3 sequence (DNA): TGTGCCAGCAGACTCGGGACAGGTCATTCACCCCTCCACTTT. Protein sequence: CASRLGTGHSPLHF. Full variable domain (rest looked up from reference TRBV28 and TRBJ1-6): DVKVTQSSRYLVKRTGEKVFLECVQDMDHENMFWYRQDPGLGLRLIYFSYDVKMKEKGDIPEGYSVSREKKERFSLILESASTNQTSMYLCASRLGTGHSPLHFGNGTRLTVT.